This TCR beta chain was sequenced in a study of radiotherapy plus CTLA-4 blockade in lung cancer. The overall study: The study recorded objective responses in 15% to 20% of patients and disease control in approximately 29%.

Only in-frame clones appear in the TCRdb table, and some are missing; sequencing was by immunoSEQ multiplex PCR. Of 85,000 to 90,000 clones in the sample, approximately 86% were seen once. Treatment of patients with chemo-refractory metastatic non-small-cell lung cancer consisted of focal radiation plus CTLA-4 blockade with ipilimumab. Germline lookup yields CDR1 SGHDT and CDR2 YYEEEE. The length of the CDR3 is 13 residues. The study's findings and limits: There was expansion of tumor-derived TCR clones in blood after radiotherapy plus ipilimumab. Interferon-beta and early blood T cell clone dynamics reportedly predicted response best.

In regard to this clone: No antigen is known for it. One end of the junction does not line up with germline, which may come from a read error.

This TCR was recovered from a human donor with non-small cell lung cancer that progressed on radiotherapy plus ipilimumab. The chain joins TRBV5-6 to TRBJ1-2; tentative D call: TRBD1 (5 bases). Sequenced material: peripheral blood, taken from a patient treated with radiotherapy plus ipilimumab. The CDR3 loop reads CASSWGFNDGYTF. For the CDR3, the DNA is TGTGCCAGCAGCTGGGGGTTTAACGATGGCTACACCTTC.